This entry lists 8 T cell receptor beta chains sequenced from one sample in a study of naive and memory T cell subsets. Antigens for these TCRs are unknown. Both TRBC1 and TRBC2 were covered by a beta constant-region primer of two equimolar oligonucleotides. Ligated cDNA was amplified by four rounds of PCR with nested alpha and beta constant-region primers and SP2. TCRdb fed the UMI-ligation and nested PCR reads into MiXCR, producing one record per CDR3 protein. The table shows around 140,000 distinct CDR3 sequences, with 22% occurring only once. Findings and limits, study-wide: A few larger clonotypes appeared in naive repertoires, especially CD8, possibly memory cells re-expressing CD45RA.

The sample taken for sequencing was naive CD4+ T cells from blood. These receptors were taken from a human donor in good health.

This clonotype appeared a few times. The chain joins TRBV12-3 or TRBV12-4 to TRBJ2-5; D is tentatively TRBD1 or TRBD2 (5 bases each). CDR3 size: 13 residues. V lost 9 bases and J 3 bases, leaving 14 bases between the germline ends. CDR3 region: CASYDRAEETQYF. In nucleotides, the CDR3 is TGTGCCAGTTACGACAGAGCGGAAGAGACCCAGTACTTC.

V usage is TRBV2 and J usage is TRBJ2-6; D possibly matches TRBD1 or TRBD2 (5 bases each). V was cut by 6 bases and J by 4 bases, with 19 bases left in between. Per germline, CDR1 SNHLY and CDR2 FYNNEI. This CDR3 contains 17 residues. In nucleotides, the CDR3 is TGTGCCAGCAGCGCCGGGACCGTTTTTCTGGGGGCCAACGTCCTGACTTTC. It is translated as CASSAGTVFLGANVLTF.

This clonotype was counted between two and nine times. The CDR3 here is CASSPGTASLAKNIQYF. In nucleotides, the CDR3 is TGTGCCAGCTCACCCGGGACTGCTTCGCTAGCCAAAAACATTCAGTACTTC. This chain uses TRBV18 with TRBJ2-4; D may be TRBD2 (6 bases). This CDR3 contains 17 residues. V shed 3 bases and J shed 0 bases, with 15 bases lying between them. Looked up from germline, CDR1 is KGHSH and CDR2 is LQKENI.

In its sample, this clonotype was seen many times. The V and J genes are TRBV19 and TRBJ2-6, with TRBD2 matching over 8 bases. Germline V gene lookup returns CDR1 LNHDA and CDR2 SQIVND (reference sequence). V dropped 1 base and J dropped 0; count of bases not matched to a gene: 2. The CDR3 consists of 17 residues. CDR3 amino acids: CASSIAGGDSGANVLTF. CDR3 DNA sequence: TGTGCCAGTAGTATAGCGGGAGGGGACTCTGGGGCCAACGTCCTGACTTTC.

The chain recombines TRBV28 with TRBJ2-3; TRBD1 is a possible D gene (6 bases). The CDR3 has 15 residues. With 5 bases removed from V and 0 bases from J, the gap between germline ends came to 12 bases. Germline CDR1 MDHEN, CDR2 SYDVKM. Written as DNA, the CDR3 is TGTGCCAGCAGTGGGAACAGGGCGAGCACAGATACGCAGTATTTT. This sequence encodes CASSGNRASTDTQYF.

This clonotype was seen a few times. The chain recombines TRBV20-1 with TRBJ1-5; weak D call: TRBD1 (6 bases). The CDR3 extends over 12 amino acids. Trimming left V 5 bases short and J 11 bases short, with 16 bases between. Per germline, CDR1 DFQATT and CDR2 SNEGSKA (reference sequence). CDR3 region: CSAGTRRSTQHF. For the CDR3, the DNA is TGCAGTGCTGGGACACGGCGTTCTACCCAGCATTTT.

This clonotype was counted at least ten times. V usage is TRBV20-1 and J usage is TRBJ2-3; D unresolved. The germline V gene encodes CDR1 DFQATT and CDR2 SNEGSKA (reference sequence). The CDR3 runs to 12 residues. The V and J ends lost 3 bases and 5 bases respectively, with 9 bases between them. The CDR3 coding sequence is TGCAGTGCTAGCGGAACGGGAGATACGCAGTATTTT. This encodes CSASGTGDTQYF.

The chain combines TRBV28 with TRBJ2-7, with TRBD2 matching 7 bases. The CDR3 length is 12 residues. V trimming: 11 bases; J trimming: 7 bases; junction bases outside the gene matches: 11. The germline gives CDR1 MDHEN, CDR2 SYDVKM. Written as DNA, the CDR3 is TGTGCCGGGGGAGGGCCGCGAGGGGAGCAGTACTTC. Encoded protein: CAGGGPRGEQYF.